This TCR beta chain stems from a study of cytomegalovirus exposure and HLA in healthy donors. Whole-study findings and limits: Rare TCR sequences dominated, though some public TCRs recurred in many donors. Overall, roughly 150 TCR beta chains were annotated as cytomegalovirus-associated. In vitro work confirmed that a few CMV-associated chains recognize CMV antigens.

The table lists this clone with a count of one. Its antigen is not identified. Sequenced by immunoSEQ multiplex PCR; TCRdb stores in-frame clones only, minus some. The table lists 120,000 or so clones, over 85% of them singletons. Germline V gene data show CDR1 as SGHRS and CDR2 as YFSETQ. This CDR3 has 16 residues. V lost 0 bases, J lost 4 bases, and 5 bases stayed unmatched. Input material: PBMCs. This TCR derives from a young woman in good health and CMV-seronegative. The chain links TRBV5-1 to TRBJ1-3; 9 nucleotides match TRBD1. The CDR3 region has the DNA TGCGCCAGCAGCTTGGGGCGAACAGGGGGCGGAAACACCATATATTTT. Translated, it gives CASSLGRTGGGNTIYF.